This T cell receptor beta chain was found in a study of T cell responses to AZD1222 COVID-19 vaccine. Study-level findings and limits: Clonal diversity may have been underestimated in mostly white British donors.

There are 14 residues in the CDR3. Trimming removed 1 base at V and 3 bases at J, with 9 bases between. The germline gives CDR1 SEHNR, CDR2 FQNEAQ (reference sequence). For this clone: Antigen: not known.

Assay: immunoSEQ multiplex PCR; the TCRdb copy retains only in-frame clones and omits some. The top ten hold 6.5% to 10% of the sample, which has roughly 100,000 clones, roughly 88% seen once. V usage is TRBV7-9 and J usage is TRBJ1-1; D remains unclear. Sequenced material: peripheral blood, taken 28 days after the second AZD1222 dose. This TCR derives from an adult who received the AZD1222 COVID-19 vaccine. The DNA for the CDR3 is TGTGCCAGCAGCTTAGGGCCGGGCTACACTGAAGCTTTCTTT. Protein: CASSLGPGYTEAFF.